These 21 T cell receptor beta chains were all obtained from the same sample, sequenced in a study of neoadjuvant nivolumab and ipilimumab in lung cancer (dated by TCRdb to 2019 to 2021). The time point label corresponds to: at surgical resection after neoadjuvant nivolumab +/- ipilimumab. The protocol used for the library was the immunoSEQ multiplex PCR assay. What TCRdb holds here is the immuneACCESS table cut down to in-frame rearrangements. Part of the clones is not present; checked against another copy, under half of the missing clones reflect an unresolved V gene, and the others are unexplained. In this sample the table shows 25,000 to 30,000 clones, approximately 80% of which occur a single time. The ten largest clones capture roughly 18% of the sample. The specimen comprised tumor tissue, sampled after neoadjuvant nivolumab, alone or with ipilimumab, at or shortly before surgery. The origin of the receptors is an adult with non-small cell lung cancer.

This rearrangement joins TRBV6-5 to TRBJ1-6; 12 bases are shared with TRBD1. Per germline, CDR1 MNHEY and CDR2 SVGAGI. With 2 bases clipped from V and 11 bases from J, the junction kept 7 bases outside the gene matches. This CDR3 has 16 amino acids. CDR3: CASSYNRDRGLTPLHF. In DNA form, the CDR3 reads TGTGCCAGCAGTTACAACCGGGACAGGGGGCTGACACCCCTCCACTTT.

The chain joins TRBV5-1 to TRBJ2-3; no firm D call. The germline CDR1 and CDR2 sequences are SGHRS and YFSETQ. This CDR3 region has 13 residues. Deletions cut 4 bases from V and 5 bases from J, with 11 bases between. The CDR3 sequence: CASSARGLDTQYF. Here the CDR3 DNA reads TGCGCCAGCAGCGCACGAGGTCTAGATACGCAGTATTTT. The variable domain in full, with the rest retrieved from reference TRBV5-1 and TRBJ2-3, is KAGVTQTPRYLIKTRGQQVTLSCSPISGHRSVSWYQQTPGQGLQFLFEYFSETQRNKGNFPGRFSGRQFSNSRSEMNVSTLELGDSALYLCASSARGLDTQYFGPGTRLTVL.

The chain is built from TRBV20-1 and TRBJ2-1; D gene uncertain. Trimming removed 0 bases from V and 6 bases from J, with 0 bases in between. Looked up from germline, CDR1 is DFQATT and CDR2 is SNEGSKA (reference sequence). The CDR3 sequence is 10 residues long. CDR3 in amino acids: CSARDNEQFF. The CDR3 DNA follows: TGCAGTGCTAGAGACAATGAGCAGTTCTTC.

The V and J genes are TRBV10-3 and TRBJ1-1; 7 positions match TRBD1. The CDR3 has 15 residues. Germline CDR1 is ENHRY and CDR2 is SYGVKD. After removal of 4 bases from V and 1 base from J, the junction contained 6 bases not matched to a gene. CDR3 nucleotide sequence: TGTGCCATCAGTGGCCGACAGGGATCGAACACTGAAGCTTTCTTT. Translated, it gives CAISGRQGSNTEAFF.

The chain combines TRBV18 with TRBJ2-7; the match to TRBD1 covers 11 bases. V lost 3 bases to trimming and J lost 5 bases; unmatched junction nucleotides: 3. The germline CDR1 and CDR2 sequences are KGHSH and LQKENI. The CDR3 spans 14 residues. The CDR3 DNA sequence: TGTGCCAGCTCACCGGGGACAGGGGGGAACGAGCAGTACTTC. It codes for CASSPGTGGNEQYF.

The V gene is TRBV18, the J gene TRBJ1-2; 11 bases match TRBD1. V lost 6 bases and J lost 6; bases outside the gene matches: 3. The CDR3 consists of 13 residues. Germline V gives CDR1 KGHSH, CDR2 LQKENI. The DNA of the CDR3 is TGTGCCAGCTCTGGACAGGGGGCACATGGCTACACCTTC. It specifies CASSGQGAHGYTF.

This chain joins TRBV2 and TRBJ2-2; 7 bases match TRBD2. Trimming cost V 7 bases and J 6 bases; bases outside gene matches: 8. Germline V gene lookup returns CDR1 SNHLY and CDR2 FYNNEI. The CDR3 sequence is 14 residues long. The CDR3: CASTRTRGSGELFF. In nucleotides, the CDR3 is TGTGCCAGCACCCGGACTAGGGGATCCGGGGAGCTGTTTTTT.

This clone has only a few counts. This chain joins TRBV6-1 and TRBJ2-3, with 8 bases identical to TRBD1. The V gene end was trimmed by 1 base and the J gene end by 3 bases; junction bases not matched to a gene: 3. CDR3 length: 15 amino acids. CDR1 is MNHNS, CDR2 SASEGT, per germline. The CDR3 sequence: CASSEGQGATDTQYF. The CDR3 nucleotides are TGTGCCAGCAGTGAAGGGCAGGGGGCGACAGATACGCAGTATTTT.

This clone came up a few times. The chain combines TRBV7-2 with TRBJ1-2; 10 positions agree with TRBD1. This CDR3 region has 16 residues. The J segment lost 4 bases and the V segment lost 6 bases, leaving 11 bases of the junction unmatched. The germline V gene has CDR1 SGHTA and CDR2 FQGNSA. CDR3 loop: CASSLMGQGSTYGYTF. CDR3 DNA: TGTGCCAGCAGTCTCATGGGACAGGGGTCGACCTATGGCTACACCTTC.

The rearrangement joins TRBV18 to TRBJ2-1, with D perhaps TRBD2 (6 bases). Germline V CDR1 and CDR2: KGHSH, LQKENI. The length of the CDR3 is 13 residues. V lost 6 bases to trimming and J lost 8 bases, with 14 bases between them. The CDR3 DNA reads as TGTGCCAGCTCCCAAAGTTGGGACTATGAGCAGTTCTTC. The encoded protein is CASSQSWDYEQFF.

The chain uses TRBV7-9 and TRBJ2-7; D is ambiguous. Trimming took off 1 base at V and 2 bases at J, with 3 bases between the two ends. The CDR3 is 12 residues long. Germline-derived CDR1 and CDR2 are SEHNR and FQNEAQ (reference sequence). In DNA form, the CDR3 reads TGTGCCAGCAGCTTAGGAGCCTACGAGCAGTACTTC. Protein: CASSLGAYEQYF.

CDR3 sequence (DNA): TGTGCCAGCAGCTTGGCGAGGGTTGGTGGCTACACCTTC. Protein: CASSLARVGGYTF. The gene calls are TRBV5-6 and TRBJ1-2; unclear D gene. The V gene's germline CDR1 is SGHDT and CDR2 YYEEEE. V was clipped by 0 bases and J by 7 bases, with 10 bases between them. The CDR3 is 13 residues long. The full variable domain, with the rest looked up from reference TRBV5-6 and TRBJ1-2, is DAGVTQSPTHLIKTRGQQVTLRCSPKSGHDTVSWYQQALGQGPQFIFQYYEEEERQRGNFPDRFSGHQFPNYSSELNVNALLLGDSALYLCASSLARVGGYTFGSGTRLTVV.

The chain carries TRBV7-3 and TRBJ2-5, with 13 positions matching TRBD2. Trimming took 5 bases from V and 4 from J; bases not matched to a gene: 4. Per germline, CDR1 SGHTA and CDR2 FQGTGA. This CDR3 has 15 amino acids. The CDR3 is CASSTSGGAGETQYF. CDR3 DNA: TGTGCCAGCAGCACTAGCGGGGGGGCGGGAGAGACCCAGTACTTC.

The chain joins TRBV5-4 to TRBJ2-7, with D possibly being TRBD1 (5 bases). Trimming shortened V by 3 bases and J by 7 bases, and 17 bases separated the two germline ends. Germline CDR1 SGHNT, CDR2 YYREEE (reference sequence). There are 14 residues in the CDR3. The CDR3 DNA sequence: TGTGCCAGCAGCTCTACCGCAGGGCCAGGGGAGCAGTACTTC. Its protein product is CASSSTAGPGEQYF. Supplemented by reference TRBV5-4 and TRBJ2-7, the full variable domain reads ETGVTQSPTHLIKTRGQQVTLRCSSQSGHNTVSWYQQALGQGPQFIFQYYREEENGRGNFPPRFSGLQFPNYSSELNVNALELDDSALYLCASSSTAGPGEQYFGPGTRLTVT.

The chain combines TRBV5-5 with TRBJ2-2; the D is unclear. The ends were cut back, 4 bases at V and 1 base at J, with 8 bases in the middle. Germline-derived CDR1 and CDR2 are SGHKS and YYEKEE (reference sequence). The CDR3 contains 14 residues. CDR3 DNA: TGTGCCAGCAGCCAACCACAGAACACCGGGGAGCTGTTTTTT. This encodes CASSQPQNTGELFF.

V and J are TRBV6-5 and TRBJ1-5, with no clear D. Germline V gives CDR1 MNHEY, CDR2 SVGAGI. V gave up 6 bases and J gave up 7 bases, with 13 bases separating them. CDR3 length: 13 amino acids. For the CDR3, the DNA is TGTGCCAGCAGCCTCGCAGGAGGGCAGCCCCAGCATTTT. Translation gives CASSLAGGQPQHF.

As concerns this clone: The sample contains more than one DNA sequence encoding this CDR3. The V gene is TRBV5-1, the J gene TRBJ1-2; D is uncertain. Germline V lookup: CDR1 SGHRS, CDR2 YFSETQ. This CDR3 is built from 14 residues. V lost 0 bases to trimming and J lost 2 bases, with 8 bases between them. CDR3 sequence (DNA): TGCGCCAGCAGCTTGGAATCTCCGAACTATGGCTACACCTTC. It codes for CASSLESPNYGYTF.

The V and J genes are TRBV5-4 and TRBJ2-2; 7 bases are a match to TRBD2. The CDR3 has 17 residues. V dropped 0 bases and J dropped 4; count of bases not matched to a gene: 9. Germline V CDR1 and CDR2: SGHNT, YYREEE (reference sequence). This CDR3 reads CASSLGGRGVVTGELFF. In nucleotides, the CDR3 is TGTGCCAGCAGCTTGGGTGGGAGGGGTGTAGTCACCGGGGAGCTGTTTTTT.

The gene calls are TRBV28 and TRBJ1-1; D ambiguous. The CDR3 totals 12 residues. With 4 bases removed from V and 4 bases from J, the gap between germline ends came to 7 bases. CDR1 is MDHEN, CDR2 SYDVKM, per germline. The CDR3: CASSYGGTEAFF. DNA of the CDR3: TGTGCCAGCAGTTACGGTGGCACTGAAGCTTTCTTT. Using reference TRBV28 and TRBJ1-1 for the parts outside the CDR3, the full variable domain is DVKVTQSSRYLVKRTGEKVFLECVQDMDHENMFWYRQDPGLGLRLIYFSYDVKMKEKGDIPEGYSVSREKKERFSLILESASTNQTSMYLCASSYGGTEAFFGQGTRLTVV.

This sequence joins TRBV5-8 and TRBJ2-1, with a weak D call TRBD2 (5 bases). CDR3 length: 12 amino acids. CDR1 is SGHTS and CDR2 is YDEGEE in the germline V gene. The V and J ends lost 0 bases and 8 bases respectively, with 6 bases between them. The CDR3 DNA follows: TGTGCCAGCAGCTTGGGCGGGCATGAGCAGTTCTTC. It is translated as CASSLGGHEQFF.

The chain links TRBV18 to TRBJ1-2; no clear D. The CDR3 is made up of 13 amino acids. In germline, CDR1 is KGHSH, CDR2 LQKENI. Trimming removed 0 bases from V and 6 bases from J, with 8 bases in between. CDR3 sequence: CASSPPGSDGYTF. DNA for the CDR3: TGTGCCAGCTCACCACCGGGTTCGGATGGCTACACCTTC.